The present entry profiles one T cell receptor (beta chain) with its context. This CDR3 region has 15 residues. CDR1 MDHEN and CDR2 SYDVKM come from the germline V gene. With 6 bases clipped from V and 1 base from J, the junction kept 9 bases outside the gene matches. The data are from a study of cytomegalovirus exposure and HLA in healthy donors. Overall study: The roughly 130 validation repertoires, a later analysis reported, used the same platform as the approximately 730 repertoires from the first cohort.

The protocol was immunoSEQ multiplex PCR, while the TCRdb copy is restricted to in-frame clones and leaves out a portion. The table has fewer than 85,000 clones, around 94% seen once; the top ten hold roughly 0.63%. Sequencing was carried out using PBMCs. The origin of this receptor is a woman aged 18-29 years in good health and CMV-seronegative. The J gene is TRBJ2-7, the V gene TRBV28; TRBD2 agrees at 7 bases. The DNA for the CDR3 is TGTGCCAGCAGCATTCACGGCGGGGGTTCCTACGAGCAGTACTTC. This sequence encodes CASSIHGGGSYEQYF. The full variable domain, completed using reference TRBV28 and TRBJ2-7, is DVKVTQSSRYLVKRTGEKVFLECVQDMDHENMFWYRQDPGLGLRLIYFSYDVKMKEKGDIPEGYSVSREKKERFSLILESASTNQTSMYLCASSIHGGGSYEQYFGPGTRLTVT.